This T cell receptor (beta chain) derives from a study of blood T cell repertoires in COVID-19. Looked up from germline, CDR1 is MGHRA and CDR2 is YSYEKL. The ends were cut back, 1 base at V and 6 bases at J, with 15 bases in the middle. The CDR3 has 15 residues. Sequencing was performed with immunoSEQ multiplex PCR; in TCRdb, only in-frame clones are kept and a portion is missing. The table lists around 54,000 clones, around 90% of them singletons. Sequencing input: peripheral blood. This clonotype was sampled from a human donor in a cohort sampled during active COVID-19. The chain employs TRBV4-1 and TRBJ1-1, with D perhaps matching TRBD1 (5 bases). The CDR3 nucleotides read TGCGCCAGCAGCCAAGTGGGGCGTAGGGGCGCTGAAGCTTTCTTT. It is translated as CASSQVGRRGAEAFF.